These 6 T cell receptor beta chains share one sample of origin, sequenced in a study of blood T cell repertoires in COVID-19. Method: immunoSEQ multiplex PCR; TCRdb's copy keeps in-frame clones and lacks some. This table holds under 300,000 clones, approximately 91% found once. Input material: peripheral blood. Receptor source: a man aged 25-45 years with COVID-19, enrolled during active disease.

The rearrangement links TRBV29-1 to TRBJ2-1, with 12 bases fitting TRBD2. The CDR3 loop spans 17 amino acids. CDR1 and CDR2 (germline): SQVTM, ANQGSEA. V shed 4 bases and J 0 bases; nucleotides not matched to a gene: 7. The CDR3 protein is CSVVGTSGSSSYNEQFF. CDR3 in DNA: TGCAGCGTTGTTGGGACTAGCGGGTCGAGCTCCTACAATGAGCAGTTCTTC.

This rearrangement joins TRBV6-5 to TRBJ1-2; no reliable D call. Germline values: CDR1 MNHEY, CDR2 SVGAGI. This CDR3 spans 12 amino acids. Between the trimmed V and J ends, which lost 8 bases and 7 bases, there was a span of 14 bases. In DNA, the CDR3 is TGTGCCAGCCTACAGTGGCCCGTTGGCTACACCTTC. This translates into CASLQWPVGYTF.

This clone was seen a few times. Here the CDR3 reads CASRLARTGYSNQPQHF. As DNA, the CDR3 is TGTGCAAGTCGCTTAGCCCGGACGGGGTATAGCAATCAGCCCCAGCATTTT. The J gene is TRBJ1-5, the V gene TRBV12-2. TRBV12-2 is described as a pseudogene. The CDR3 extends over 17 amino acids.

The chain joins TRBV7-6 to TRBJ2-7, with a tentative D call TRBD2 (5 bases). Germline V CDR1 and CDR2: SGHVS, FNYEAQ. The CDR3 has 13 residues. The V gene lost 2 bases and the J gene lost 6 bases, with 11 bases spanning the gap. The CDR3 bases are TGTGCCAGCAGCTTATCGGGAAAGGGCGAGCAGTACTTC. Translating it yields CASSLSGKGEQYF.

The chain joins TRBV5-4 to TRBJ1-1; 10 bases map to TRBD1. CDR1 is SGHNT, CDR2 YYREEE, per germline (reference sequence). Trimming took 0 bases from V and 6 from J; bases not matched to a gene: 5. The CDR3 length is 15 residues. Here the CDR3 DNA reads TGTGCCAGCAGCTTGGTGGGACAGGGGTGGTCTGAAGCTTTCTTT. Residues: CASSLVGQGWSEAFF.

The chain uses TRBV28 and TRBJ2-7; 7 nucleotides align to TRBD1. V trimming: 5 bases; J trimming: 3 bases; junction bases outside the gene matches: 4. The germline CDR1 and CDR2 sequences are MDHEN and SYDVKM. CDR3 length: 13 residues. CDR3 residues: CASSPDRDYEQYF. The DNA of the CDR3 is TGTGCCAGCAGTCCCGACAGGGACTACGAGCAGTACTTC.